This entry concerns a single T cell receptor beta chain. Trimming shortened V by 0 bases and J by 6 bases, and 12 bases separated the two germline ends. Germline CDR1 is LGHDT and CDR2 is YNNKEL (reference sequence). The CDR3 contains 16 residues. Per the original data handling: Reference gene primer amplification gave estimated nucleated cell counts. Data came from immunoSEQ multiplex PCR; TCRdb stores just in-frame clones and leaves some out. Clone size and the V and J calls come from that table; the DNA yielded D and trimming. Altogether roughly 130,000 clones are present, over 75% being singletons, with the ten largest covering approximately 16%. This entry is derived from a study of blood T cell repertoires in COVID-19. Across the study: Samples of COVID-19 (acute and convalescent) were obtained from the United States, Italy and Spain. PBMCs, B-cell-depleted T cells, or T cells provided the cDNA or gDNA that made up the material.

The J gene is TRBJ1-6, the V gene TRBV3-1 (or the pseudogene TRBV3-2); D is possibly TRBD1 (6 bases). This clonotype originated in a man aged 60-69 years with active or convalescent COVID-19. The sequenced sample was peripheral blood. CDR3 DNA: TGTGCCAGCAGCCAAGAATTGGCGGGGGCTAATTCACCCCTCCACTTT. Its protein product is CASSQELAGANSPLHF.